This T cell receptor beta chain came from a study of OX40 agonist ivuxolimab in advanced cancers. TCRdb keeps only in-frame clones here, not all; method: immunoSEQ multiplex PCR. The table lists 45,000 or so clones, 89% of them singletons, with approximately 15% in the top ten. A word on this clone: Its antigen remains unidentified.

Broader study findings: Expanded clones tended on average to be more numerous among CD8+ T cells than CD4+. Clonal expansion by week 6 occurred in CD4+ and CD8+ blood T cells (at 0.1 to 3.0 mg/kg).

Germline CDR1 is SGHAT and CDR2 is FQDESV (reference sequence). This CDR3 has 15 residues. V dropped 2 bases and J dropped 1; count of bases not matched to a gene: 4. This specimen was CD4+ or CD8+ T cells sorted from blood, taken in a trial of the OX40 agonist ivuxolimab. The TCR comes from an adult with an advanced solid tumor such as melanoma, head and neck, liver or kidney cancer. The genes are TRBV11-1 and TRBJ2-7; the match to TRBD1 covers 8 bases. CDR3 bases: TGTGCCAGCAGCTTACTAGGACAGGGTTCCTACGAGCAGTACTTC. This sequence encodes CASSLLGQGSYEQYF.